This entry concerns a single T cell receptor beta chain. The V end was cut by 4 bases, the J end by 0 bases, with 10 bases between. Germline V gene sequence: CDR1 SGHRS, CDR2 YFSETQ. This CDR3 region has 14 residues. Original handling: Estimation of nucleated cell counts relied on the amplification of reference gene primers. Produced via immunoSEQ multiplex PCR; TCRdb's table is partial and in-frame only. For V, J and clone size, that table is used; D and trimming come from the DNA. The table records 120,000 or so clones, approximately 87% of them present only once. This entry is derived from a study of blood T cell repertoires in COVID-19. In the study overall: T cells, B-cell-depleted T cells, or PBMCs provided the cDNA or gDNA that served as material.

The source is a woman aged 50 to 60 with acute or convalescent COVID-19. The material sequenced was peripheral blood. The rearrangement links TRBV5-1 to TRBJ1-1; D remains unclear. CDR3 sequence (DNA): TGCGCCAGCAGCCAACAGACGCTGAACACTGAAGCTTTCTTT. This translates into CASSQQTLNTEAFF.